A selection of T cell receptor beta chains follows, all from one sample in a study of shared clonotypes between healthy human individuals. The protocol was immunoSEQ multiplex PCR, while the TCRdb copy is restricted to in-frame clones and leaves out a portion. This sample has about 1 million clones; 70% to 80% occur once, and the top ten carry roughly 1.5%. The sample was memory CD4+ T cells sorted from blood. These TCRs come from a man aged 18-30 years in good health. Each CDR3 is given with its conserved first and last residue. The D gene is left open where the match is weak. Size is omitted from some rows. Given values are once, few, many or a class for expanded clones.

-	TRBV9	TRBJ2-2	-	CASSVGRGGNTGELFF	TGTGCCAGCAGCGTAGGTAGGGGCGGTAACACCGGGGAGCTGTTTTTT
once	TRBV5-5	TRBJ2-3	-	CASSLGDLTDTQYF	TGTGCCAGCAGCTTGGGAGATCTCACAGATACGCAGTATTTT
few	TRBV19	TRBJ1-4	-	CASSIDLDEKLFF	TGTGCCAGTAGTATAGATCTCGATGAAAAACTGTTTTTT
-	TRBV7-8	TRBJ2-7	TRBD2	CASSPSGRAYEQYF	TGTGCCAGCAGCCCAAGCGGGAGGGCCTACGAGCAGTACTTC
once	TRBV10-1	TRBJ2-5	-	CASSEGSSGQETQYF	TGCGCCAGCAGTGAGGGTAGCAGTGGGCAAGAGACCCAGTACTTC
once	TRBV5-5	TRBJ1-5	TRBD1	CASSLSGQGMAGNNQPQHF	TGTGCCAGCAGCTTATCCGGACAGGGCATGGCTGGAAACAATCAGCCCCAGCATTTT
-	TRBV6-6	TRBJ2-2	TRBD2	CASSGRGANTGELFF	TGTGCCAGCAGTGGGCGGGGGGCCAACACCGGGGAGCTGTTTTTT
-	TRBV9	TRBJ1-1	TRBD1	CASSVSGTGHTEAFF	TGTGCCAGCAGCGTTTCCGGGACAGGGCACACTGAAGCTTTCTTT
-	TRBV5-5	TRBJ1-2	-	CASSPDRNYGYTF	TGTGCCAGCAGCCCTGACCGAAACTATGGCTACACCTTC
-	TRBV5-8	TRBJ2-5	-	CASSARGTNQETQYF	TGTGCCAGCAGCGCCCGGGGGACGAATCAAGAGACCCAGTACTTC
-	TRBV9	TRBJ2-5	TRBD2	CASSAGGAGVFETQYF	TGTGCCAGCAGCGCGGGTGGAGCGGGAGTATTCGAGACCCAGTACTTC
-	TRBV18	TRBJ2-7	-	CASSPREKSGVEQYF	TGTGCCAGCTCACCACGAGAGAAATCGGGAGTCGAGCAGTACTTC
-	TRBV14	TRBJ1-2	-	CASSQDSGFGGYTF	TGTGCCAGCAGCCAAGATTCGGGGTTTGGGGGCTACACCTTC
-	TRBV11-2	TRBJ2-2	-	CASSLRTGPLPRELFF	TGTGCCAGCAGCTTACGAACCGGGCCCCTGCCCCGGGAGCTGTTTTTT
-	TRBV6-1	TRBJ1-4	TRBD1	CASSEDRGLANEKLFF	TGTGCCAGCAGTGAGGACAGGGGGCTTGCTAATGAAAAACTGTTTTTT
-	TRBV11-1	TRBJ2-5	TRBD2	CASTASGGAFETQYF	TGTGCCAGCACGGCTAGCGGGGGGGCCTTCGAGACCCAGTACTTC
-	TRBV6-1	TRBJ2-2	TRBD1	CASSEATGGAGELFF	TGTGCCAGCAGTGAAGCAACAGGGGGAGCCGGGGAGCTGTTTTTT
-	TRBV5-6	TRBJ2-7	TRBD1	CASSSGTGRSEQYF	TGTGCCAGCAGTTCGGGGACAGGGCGCTCCGAGCAGTACTTC
-	TRBV29-1	TRBJ2-3	-	CSVATEIGTGTDTQYF	TGCAGCGTTGCGACTGAAATCGGCACCGGCACAGATACGCAGTATTTT
-	TRBV27	TRBJ1-1	TRBD1	CASSRQGGNTEAFF	TGTGCCAGCAGCCGACAGGGGGGTAACACTGAAGCTTTCTTT
-	TRBV5-4	TRBJ2-1	-	CASCRDNSYNEQFF	TGTGCCAGCTGCCGGGACAACTCCTACAATGAGCAGTTCTTC
-	TRBV30	TRBJ2-3	TRBD2	CAWSLGLATDTQYF	TGTGCCTGGAGTTTGGGACTAGCTACAGATACGCAGTATTTT
once	TRBV5-6	TRBJ1-1	TRBD1	CASSFYGQGSEAFF	TGTGCCAGCAGCTTCTATGGACAGGGGTCTGAAGCTTTCTTT
-	TRBV7-2	TRBJ2-2	TRBD2	CASSSEGGRGSVTGELFF	TGTGCCAGCAGCTCCGAGGGCGGGAGGGGGTCGGTCACCGGGGAGCTGTTTTTT
-	TRBV5-1	TRBJ2-2	TRBD1	CASSRDRGDTGELFF	TGCGCCAGCAGCCGGGACAGGGGGGACACCGGGGAGCTGTTTTTT
-	TRBV7-9	TRBJ2-3	TRBD2	CASLSGGSTDTQYF	TGTGCCAGCTTAAGCGGGGGGAGCACAGATACGCAGTATTTT
-	TRBV6-1	TRBJ2-7	-	CASSLIYPEGEQYF	TGTGCCAGCAGCCTCATATATCCCGAGGGCGAGCAGTACTTC
-	TRBV29-1	TRBJ2-5	TRBD2	CSVGFAGGPRETQYF	TGCAGCGTTGGGTTTGCGGGAGGGCCCCGGGAGACCCAGTACTTC
few	TRBV20-1	TRBJ1-2	-	CSARVGGYTF	TGCAGTGCTAGAGTCGGAGGATACACCTTC
-	TRBV18	TRBJ1-4	TRBD1	CASSPGQGAREKLFF	TGTGCCAGCTCACCAGGGCAGGGGGCGCGAGAAAAACTGTTTTTT
-	TRBV4-1	TRBJ2-5	TRBD1	CASSQDPDRDQETQYF	TGCGCCAGCAGCCAAGATCCCGACAGGGACCAAGAGACCCAGTACTTC
-	TRBV25-1	TRBJ1-3	-	CASSPGGAGNTIYF	TGTGCCAGCAGTCCGGGAGGGGCTGGAAACACCATATATTTT
-	TRBV28	TRBJ1-4	TRBD1	CASSLLTGNAEKLFF	TGTGCCAGCAGTTTGTTGACAGGGAATGCCGAAAAACTGTTTTTT
few	TRBV19	TRBJ1-2	-	CAVEGGSYGYTF	TGTGCCGTAGAGGGGGGCAGTTATGGCTACACCTTC
-	TRBV9	TRBJ2-5	TRBD2	CASSPTGTSGETQYF	TGTGCCAGCAGCCCTACCGGGACTAGTGGGGAGACCCAGTACTTC
few	TRBV10-3	TRBJ2-7	-	CAISESPYEQYF	TGTGCCATCAGTGAGTCGCCGTACGAGCAGTACTTC